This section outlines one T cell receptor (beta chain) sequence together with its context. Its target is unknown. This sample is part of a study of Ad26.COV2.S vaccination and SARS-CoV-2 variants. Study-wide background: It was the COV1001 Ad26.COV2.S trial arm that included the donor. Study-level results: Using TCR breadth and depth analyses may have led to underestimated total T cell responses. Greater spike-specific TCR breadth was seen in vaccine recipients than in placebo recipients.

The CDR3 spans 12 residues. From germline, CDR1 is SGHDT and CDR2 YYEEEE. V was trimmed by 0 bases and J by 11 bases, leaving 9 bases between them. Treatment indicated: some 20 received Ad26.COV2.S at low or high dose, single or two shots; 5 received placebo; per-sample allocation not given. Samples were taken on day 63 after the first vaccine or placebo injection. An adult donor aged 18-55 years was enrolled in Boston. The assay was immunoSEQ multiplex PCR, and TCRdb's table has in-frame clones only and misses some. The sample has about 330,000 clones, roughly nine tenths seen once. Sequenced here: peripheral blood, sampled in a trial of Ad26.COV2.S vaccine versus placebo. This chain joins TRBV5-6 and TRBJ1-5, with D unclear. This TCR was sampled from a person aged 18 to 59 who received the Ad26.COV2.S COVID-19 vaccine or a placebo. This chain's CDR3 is CASSLASGSQHF. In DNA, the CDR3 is TGTGCCAGCAGCTTGGCCTCGGGGTCCCAGCATTTT.